This T cell receptor beta chain was captured by sequencing in a study of T cell repertoires in cytomegalovirus infection. Study context: HLA-B-restricted CMV epitopes that are well studied were used alongside recently identified HLA-C-restricted ones. Matching HLA type, along with CMV infection, was indicated by public TCR beta signatures. Overall study findings and caveats: HLA-C-restricted CMV-specific TCR beta clonotypes were dominant in the ex vivo response. Summed frequency of public TCR beta families distinguished CMV carriers with the relevant HLA.

The V gene lost 8 bases and the J gene lost 11 bases, with 16 bases spanning the gap. The CDR3 runs 12 residues. TCRdb reanalysed the reads using MiXCR and keeps one entry per CDR3 protein. The data show about 330,000 distinct CDR3 sequences, with about 35% seen just once and roughly 13% held by the top ten. This clonotype occurred a few times. The antigen is undetermined. This clonotype was obtained from a human donor in good health (CMV status not recorded). Some clones in this sample may be carry-over from other donors' samples. The J gene is TRBJ1-4, the V gene TRBV5-3, with no clear D. TRBV5-3 counts as an open reading frame of uncertain function. The sequenced sample was cultured PBMCs, obtained from culture after CMV antigen stimulation. CDR3 sequence reads: CASSMALEKLFF. The DNA of the CDR3 is TGTGCCAGCAGCATGGCACTGGAGAAACTGTTTTTT.